Shown below are 32 T cell receptor beta chains from a single sample sequenced in a study of T-cell reconstitution after alpha-beta-depleted transplantation in children. The TCRbeta library incorporated unique molecular identifiers. TCRdb called the PCR reads again in MiXCR, with one record for every CDR3 protein. The table includes hundreds of thousands of distinct CDR3 sequences, roughly 8% detected once. This sample comprised PBMCs, mostly from graft donor cells, obtained 180 days after TCRalphabeta/CD19-depleted stem cell transplant. The source is a male patient younger than 18 who had a stem cell transplant for acute lymphoblastic leukemia, so the T cells may come from the graft donor.

This clonotype was counted many times. V and J are TRBV10-3 and TRBJ2-6; TRBD1 or TRBD2 may be the D gene (5 bases each). The V and J ends lost 6 bases and 0 bases respectively, with 18 bases between them. This CDR3 region has 18 residues. CDR1 and CDR2 (germline): ENHRY, SYGVKD. CDR3 protein: CAIRTRGLEHSGANVLTF. CDR3 sequence (DNA): TGTGCCATCAGAACTAGGGGCTTGGAACACTCTGGGGCCAACGTCCTGACTTTC.

This clonotype was seen only a few times. This rearrangement joins TRBV7-9 to TRBJ1-3; D gene uncertain. V was trimmed by 8 bases and J by 4 bases, leaving 24 bases between them. The CDR3 covers 17 residues. The germline gives CDR1 SEHNR, CDR2 FQNEAQ (reference sequence). The CDR3 protein is CASHRGEVLPAGNTIYF. CDR3 bases: TGTGCCAGCCATCGTGGGGAGGTCCTCCCGGCAGGAAACACCATATATTTT.

With regard to this clonotype: A much larger clone differs from this one at a single base, so this may be a read error. No conserved phenylalanine or tryptophan ends this CDR3, so it is likely a read error. This chain links TRBV11-2 with TRBJ2-1; D unclear. Trimming took off 2 bases at V and 8 bases at J, with 4 bases between the two ends. The length of the CDR3 is 11 residues. Germline lookup yields CDR1 SGHAT and CDR2 FQNNGV. Written as DNA, the CDR3 is TGTGCCAGCAGCTTATCCGATGAGCAGTTCTGC. This encodes CASSLSDEQFC.

This clonotype was observed many times. This chain connects TRBV25-1 to TRBJ2-3; 8 bases are shared with TRBD2. Germline V CDR1 and CDR2: MGHDK, SYGVNS. The J segment lost 2 bases and the V segment lost 6 bases, leaving 7 bases of the junction unmatched. The CDR3 spans 15 residues. The DNA for the CDR3 is TGTGCCAGCAGCGGGGGGGGCGGTACCACAGATACGCAGTATTTT. It yields the protein CASSGGGGTTDTQYF.

This clonotype was found many times. The chain couples TRBV21-1 to TRBJ2-2; the D call in the table, TRBD2, was not verified against the DNA. TRBV21-1 is tagged as a pseudogene. The CDR3 covers 17 residues. The CDR3 reads CASSKEGAGAITGELFF. The CDR3 nucleotides read TGTGCCAGCAGCAAAGAGGGAGCGGGAGCAATCACCGGGGAGCTGTTTTTT.

This clonotype was counted ten times or more. The CDR3 nucleotides read TGCAGTGCTACCCCTCCGACTGAGATCCAAGAGACCCAGTACTTC. Its protein product is CSATPPTEIQETQYF. The rearrangement links TRBV20-1 to TRBJ2-5, with D uncertain. CDR1 and CDR2 from the germline V gene are DFQATT and SNEGSKA (reference sequence). The CDR3 consists of 15 residues. The V and J ends lost 4 bases and 1 base respectively, with 16 bases between them.

This clonotype was counted many times. The chain carries TRBV28 and TRBJ1-2; D ambiguous. CDR3 length: 12 residues. V shed 7 bases and J shed 5 bases, with 11 bases lying between them. The germline V gene has CDR1 MDHEN and CDR2 SYDVKM. The CDR3 spells CASNQAPYGYTF. CDR3 sequence (DNA): TGTGCCAGCAACCAGGCTCCTTATGGCTACACCTTC.

In its sample, this clonotype was seen many times. This sequence joins TRBV4-2 and TRBJ2-2, with D perhaps TRBD2 (5 bases). Trimming shortened V by 0 bases and J by 4 bases, and 6 bases separated the two germline ends. The CDR3 length is 14 residues. CDR1 and CDR2 (germline): LGHNA, YNFKEQ. In nucleotides, the CDR3 is TGTGCCAGCAGCCAAGACACTAGCACCGGGGAGCTGTTTTTT. It encodes CASSQDTSTGELFF.

Note on this clonotype: A much larger clone is a single base away; this may be a read error. The chain links TRBV24-1 to TRBJ2-1, with 8 positions matching TRBD2. The CDR3 loop spans 18 amino acids. Germline CDR1 and CDR2: KGHDR and SFDVKD. CDR3 sequence (DNA): TGTGCCACCAGTGATTGGCGTTATAGCGGGAACTCCTACAATGAGCAGCTCTTC. This encodes CATSDWRYSGNSYNEQLF.

CDR3 residues: CASSYIQGRGQPQHF. The CDR3 region has the DNA TGTGCCAGCAGTTATATACAGGGAAGGGGTCAGCCCCAGCATTTT. This sequence joins TRBV6-5 and TRBJ1-5; D is possibly TRBD1 (6 bases). This CDR3 comprises 15 residues. Deletions cut 3 bases from V and 6 bases from J, with 15 bases between. Germline-derived CDR1 and CDR2 are MNHEY and SVGAGI.

This clonotype was found many times. The J gene is TRBJ1-6, the V gene TRBV20-1, with D possibly being TRBD1 (5 bases). The germline V gene has CDR1 DFQATT and CDR2 SNEGSKA (reference sequence). The V gene lost 5 bases and the J gene lost 9 bases, with 17 bases spanning the gap. The CDR3 runs 14 residues. The CDR3, as DNA: TGCAGTGCTCGAATAGGAGGGGAGGTTTCACCCCTCCACTTT. This codes for CSARIGGEVSPLHF.

The table lists this clonotype with many counts. The genes are TRBV10-3 and TRBJ2-5; TRBD2 matches 10 bases. CDR1 ENHRY and CDR2 SYGVKD come from the germline V gene. This CDR3 comprises 15 residues. V lost 5 bases and J lost 4; bases outside the gene matches: 7. CDR3 DNA: TGTGCCATCAGTCCTCTAGCGGGGGTGGGAGAGACCCAGTACTTC. This gives the protein CAISPLAGVGETQYF.

This clonotype occurred many times. The chain combines TRBV28 with TRBJ1-5; D remains ambiguous. Germline V gives CDR1 MDHEN, CDR2 SYDVKM. V dropped 5 bases and J dropped 6 bases, with 20 bases sitting between them. This CDR3 has 16 residues. CDR3 nucleotide sequence: TGTGCCAGCAGTACCCCCCAGAGTAATGGTTTTCAGCCCCAGCATTTT. Its protein is CASSTPQSNGFQPQHF.

In DNA, the CDR3 is TGTGCCAGCAGCGTTCGGGCAGATACTACGAAGCAGTACTTC. Protein sequence: CASSVRADTTKQYF. The chain has TRBV7-9 and TRBJ2-7; no definite D call. Germline loops: CDR1 SEHNR, CDR2 FQNEAQ (reference sequence). There are 14 residues in the CDR3. With 5 bases removed from V and 8 bases from J, the gap between germline ends came to 19 bases.

At least ten counts were recorded for this clonotype. The rearrangement uses TRBV5-1 and TRBJ2-7; D is perhaps TRBD1 (5 bases). Germline V gene lookup returns CDR1 SGHRS and CDR2 YFSETQ. V was trimmed by 0 bases and J by 4 bases, leaving 17 bases between them. The CDR3 totals 16 residues. In DNA form, the CDR3 reads TGCGCCAGCAGCTTGGCAGGGCTAGGGATAATGTACGAGCAGTACTTC. Encoded protein: CASSLAGLGIMYEQYF.

This clonotype was observed at least ten times. The chain has TRBV5-1 and TRBJ2-6, with D unclear. Germline V gives CDR1 SGHRS, CDR2 YFSETQ. Trimming took 4 bases from V and 2 from J, leaving 10 bases between them. The length of the CDR3 is 15 residues. CDR3 nucleotide sequence: TGCGCCAGCAGCCGTACAGTCGCTGGGGCCAACGTCCTGACTTTC. Amino acids: CASSRTVAGANVLTF.

Many counts were recorded for this clonotype. The chain is built from TRBV27 and TRBJ1-1; D might be TRBD1 (6 bases). Germline values: CDR1 MNHEY, CDR2 SMNVEV (reference sequence). CDR3 length equals 15 residues. V lost 6 bases to trimming and J lost 7 bases, with 21 bases between them. CDR3 DNA: TGTGCCAGCAGCCCCAGGAGGGGGAGTTGCGGTGAAGCTTTCTTT. Translated: CASSPRRGSCGEAFF.

This clonotype was recorded many times. This chain uses TRBV12-3 or TRBV12-4 with TRBJ2-7; D gene unclear. The V and J ends lost 6 bases and 3 bases respectively, with 12 bases between them. The CDR3 has 13 residues. DNA for the CDR3: TGTGCCAGCAGGCTCGGGCCTAGCTACGAGCAGTACTTC. Translation: CASRLGPSYEQYF.

This clonotype was seen repeatedly, ten times or more. CDR3 in DNA: TGTGCCAGCAGTCACAGGGGGCTGGATAATTCACCCCTCCACTTT. This translates into CASSHRGLDNSPLHF. This sequence joins TRBV6-2 or TRBV6-3 and TRBJ1-6; 9 nucleotides align to TRBD1. The CDR3 is made up of 15 amino acids. Unmatched junction bases numbered 4, after V lost 5 bases and J lost 5 bases. CDR1 is MNHEY, CDR2 SVGEGT, per germline.

In this sample, this clonotype turned up many times. The CDR3 DNA follows: TGTGCTAGTGGTTCCCCCCGGGGCAATCAGCCCCAGCATTTT. Translating it yields CASGSPRGNQPQHF. The gene calls are TRBV12-5 and TRBJ1-5; D uncertain. The germline V gene has CDR1 LGHNT and CDR2 FRNRAP. The V and J ends lost 4 bases and 2 bases respectively, with 9 bases between them. The CDR3 totals 14 residues. Supplemented by reference TRBV12-5 and TRBJ1-5, the full variable domain reads DARVTQTPRHKVTEMGQEVTMRCQPILGHNTVFWYRQTMMQGLELLAYFRNRAPLDDSGMPKDRFSAEMPDATLATLKIQPSEPRDSAVYFCASGSPRGNQPQHFGDGTRLSIL.

This clonotype was counted ten times or more. This chain connects TRBV7-6 to TRBJ2-7, with D unclear. Trimming cost V 1 base and J 3 bases, with 13 bases left between them. The CDR3 covers 15 residues. CDR1 is SGHVS, CDR2 FNYEAQ, per germline. For the CDR3, the DNA is TGTGCCAGCAGCTTAGAACCTAGAGAGGACTACGAGCAGTACTTC. Amino acids: CASSLEPREDYEQYF.

This clonotype was counted ten times or more. This rearrangement joins TRBV7-9 to TRBJ2-1, with 9 bases fitting TRBD2. The germline CDR1 and CDR2 sequences are SEHNR and FQNEAQ (reference sequence). Trimming removed 4 bases from V and 8 bases from J; junction bases left unmatched: 21. The CDR3 runs 19 residues. CDR3 sequence (DNA): TGTGCCAGCAGCTCCCCAATCGTAGCGGGGGCCGCTAGAGGGGATGAGCAGTTCTTC. Translated, it gives CASSSPIVAGAARGDEQFF.

This clonotype was counted ten times or more. The chain employs TRBV18 and TRBJ2-7; D not resolved. The ends were cut back, 1 base at V and 0 bases at J, with 7 bases in the middle. This CDR3 has 14 amino acids. Per germline, CDR1 KGHSH and CDR2 LQKENI. The CDR3 here is CASSPRRDSYEQYF. As DNA, the CDR3 is TGTGCCAGCTCACCACGGAGAGACTCCTACGAGCAGTACTTC.

This clonotype was seen many times. This sequence joins TRBV12-3 or TRBV12-4 and TRBJ2-4; D unresolved. V was cut by 1 base and J by 3 bases, with 13 bases left in between. This CDR3 is built from 16 residues. DNA for the CDR3: TGTGCCAGCAGTTTAGAGGATTTGAAAAACAAAAACATTCAGTACTTC. It encodes CASSLEDLKNKNIQYF.

In its sample, this clonotype was seen many times. This rearrangement joins TRBV28 to TRBJ1-2, with D possibly being TRBD1 (6 bases). CDR1 and CDR2 (germline): MDHEN, SYDVKM. The CDR3 covers 13 residues. Trimming took off 3 bases at V and 7 bases at J, with 12 bases between the two ends. The chain's CDR3 is CASSLAQGRGYTF. CDR3 nucleotide sequence: TGTGCCAGCAGTTTGGCTCAGGGGCGTGGCTACACCTTC.

This clonotype was seen at least ten times. The rearrangement links TRBV28 to TRBJ1-4; TRBD1 matches 12 bases. There are 17 residues in the CDR3. From germline, CDR1 is MDHEN and CDR2 SYDVKM. The J segment lost 3 bases and the V segment lost 7 bases, leaving 9 bases of the junction unmatched. Here the CDR3 DNA reads TGTGCCAGCAACCCCGTGGGACAGGGGGCGGCTAATGAAAAACTGTTTTTT. The encoded protein is CASNPVGQGAANEKLFF.

Regarding this clonotype: This may come from a read error, since a much larger clone is one base off. The gene calls are TRBV20-1 and TRBJ1-2, with 8 bases matching TRBD1. The CDR3 is 12 amino acids. CDR1 DFQATT and CDR2 SNEGSKA come from the germline V gene (reference sequence). The CDR3 region has the DNA TGCGGTGCTAGGCTGACAGGGGATGGCTACACCTTC. As protein: CGARLTGDGYTF.

This clonotype was recorded at least ten times. The gene calls are TRBV12-3 or TRBV12-4 and TRBJ1-1; TRBD1 is a possible D gene (5 bases). The CDR3 runs to 13 residues. V lost 4 bases and J 10 bases, leaving 16 bases between the germline ends. In nucleotides, the CDR3 is TGTGCCAGCAGTTCCACGGACACCTGGGGAGCTTTCTTT. This gives the protein CASSSTDTWGAFF.

This clonotype has at least ten counts. V is TRBV28 and J is TRBJ2-2; D is possibly TRBD1 (5 bases). This CDR3 comprises 16 residues. The germline V and J ends were trimmed by 3 bases and 4 bases, with 15 bases remaining between them. Germline CDR1 and CDR2: MDHEN and SYDVKM. The CDR3 DNA sequence: TGTGCCAGCAGTTTTGCAGGGCCTATCGGCACCGGGGAGCTGTTTTTT. Its protein product is CASSFAGPIGTGELFF.

The sample holds many counts of this clonotype. As DNA, the CDR3 is TGCGCCAGCAGCGTCCCAGGGAGGACTGAAGCTTTCTTT. This translates into CASSVPGRTEAFF. The genes are TRBV5-1 and TRBJ1-1; perhaps TRBD1 as D (5 bases). This CDR3 contains 13 residues. The V gene's germline CDR1 is SGHRS and CDR2 YFSETQ. V lost 4 bases, J lost 5 bases, and 12 bases lay in between.

The table lists this clonotype with many counts. The rearrangement joins TRBV27 to TRBJ2-7, with D possibly TRBD1 on 6 matching bases. Germline V CDR1 and CDR2: MNHEY, SMNVEV (reference sequence). This CDR3 has 14 residues. Trimming took off 2 bases at V and 5 bases at J, with 13 bases between the two ends. CDR3 region: CASSLPKAGDEQYF. The CDR3 DNA sequence: TGTGCCAGCAGTTTACCCAAGGCAGGGGACGAGCAGTACTTC.

The chain joins TRBV11-2 to TRBJ2-3; D is possibly TRBD2 (5 bases). This CDR3 has 14 amino acids. Between the trimmed V and J ends, which lost 4 bases and 7 bases, there was a span of 15 bases. Looked up from germline, CDR1 is SGHAT and CDR2 is FQNNGV. For the CDR3, the DNA is TGTGCCAGCAGCTATCGGTGGAACGGGAATACGCAGTATTTT. Protein: CASSYRWNGNTQYF.